What follows are 30 T cell receptor beta chains derived from one specimen sequenced in a study of T-cell memory formation after mild COVID-19. TCRdb analysed the 5' RACE reads with MiXCR anew, one entry per CDR3 protein. The data contain 150,000 to 200,000 distinct CDR3 sequences, 18% of them seen just once; the ten biggest clones take up under 4.5%. Sequencing used PBMCs or a T cell subset sorted from them (not recorded which). Source of these receptors: a man aged 18 to 29 who had mild COVID-19 (a few samples of this study predate the infection). Cell type and time point are not known.

The chain combines TRBV12-3 or TRBV12-4 with TRBJ2-3; 11 nucleotides match TRBD1. This CDR3 contains 14 residues. After removal of 9 bases from V and 5 bases from J, the junction contained 7 bases not matched to a gene. The DNA of the CDR3 is TGTGCCAGTACGCCGGGACAGGGGGTAGATACGCAGTATTTT. Its protein product is CASTPGQGVDTQYF.

In this sample, this clonotype turned up a few times. The chain is built from TRBV5-1 and TRBJ2-5; possibly TRBD1 for D (6 bases). The germline V gene encodes CDR1 SGHRS and CDR2 YFSETQ. There are 13 residues in the CDR3. The germline V and J ends were trimmed by 7 bases and 5 bases, with 15 bases remaining between them. CDR3 nucleotides: TGCGCCAGCGCAAAAGGGGGTTCGGAGACCCAGTACTTC. As protein: CASAKGGSETQYF.

This rearrangement joins TRBV10-2 to TRBJ2-1; the D gene is possibly TRBD2 (6 bases). The CDR3 extends over 15 amino acids. Trimming left V 8 bases short and J 6 bases short, with 20 bases between. The germline gives CDR1 WSHSY, CDR2 SAAADI. CDR3 DNA: TGCGCCAGCCAGCCGGGTCGGGGGTACGTCAATGAGCAGTTCTTC. Translating gives CASQPGRGYVNEQFF.

This clonotype was observed a handful of times. The chain links TRBV20-1 to TRBJ1-4; 8 positions agree with TRBD1. This CDR3 comprises 15 residues. Germline V gene lookup returns CDR1 DFQATT and CDR2 SNEGSKA (reference sequence). J gave up 0 bases and V 5 bases, and 5 bases lay outside the gene matches. Here the CDR3 reads CSAPGQGATNEKLFF. In DNA form, the CDR3 reads TGCAGTGCTCCTGGACAGGGCGCAACTAATGAAAAACTGTTTTTT.

The chain has TRBV28 and TRBJ2-7, with unresolved D. Trimming shortened V by 6 bases and J by 0 bases, and 9 bases separated the two germline ends. The CDR3 consists of 13 residues. Looked up from germline, CDR1 is MDHEN and CDR2 is SYDVKM. The CDR3 nucleotides read TGTGCCAGCAGCCGACCCCCCTCCTACGAGCAGTACTTC. This sequence encodes CASSRPPSYEQYF.

In this sample, this clonotype turned up a few times. The rearrangement uses TRBV7-2 and TRBJ2-3; D may correspond to TRBD1 or TRBD2 (6 bases each). The CDR3 has 14 residues. The ends were cut back, 3 bases at V and 2 bases at J, with 9 bases in the middle. Germline CDR1 SGHTA, CDR2 FQGNSA. Here the CDR3 reads CASSFGGTTDTQYF. CDR3 in DNA: TGTGCCAGCAGCTTCGGGGGCACCACAGATACGCAGTATTTT.

This chain connects TRBV5-6 to TRBJ2-4; D is unresolved. Germline V gene lookup returns CDR1 SGHDT and CDR2 YYEEEE. The V end was cut by 2 bases, the J end by 5 bases, with 11 bases between. The CDR3 length is 14 residues. CDR3 bases: TGTGCCAGCAGCTTATCGGCCATCCAAAACATTCAGTACTTC. This sequence encodes CASSLSAIQNIQYF.

A few counts support this clonotype. V gene TRBV12-3 or TRBV12-4 combines with J gene TRBJ2-2; 7 bases match TRBD2. Germline trimming cut 7 bases from V and 6 bases from J; bases unmatched to any gene: 5. The CDR3 has 13 amino acids. The chain's CDR3 is CASTLGGAGELFF. The CDR3 DNA reads as TGTGCCAGCACCCTGGGGGGGGCCGGGGAGCTGTTTTTT.

The chain recombines TRBV7-9 with TRBJ1-1; possible D gene TRBD1, 6 bases. The germline V gene has CDR1 SEHNR and CDR2 FQNEAQ (reference sequence). The CDR3 consists of 14 residues. Trimming stripped 5 bases from V and 8 bases from J, with 18 bases between. The CDR3 DNA sequence: TGTGCCAGCAGCCTCCGTTTGAGGACAGAAGAAGCTTTCTTT. It translates to CASSLRLRTEEAFF. The full variable domain, with the rest looked up from reference TRBV7-9 and TRBJ1-1, is DTGVSQNPRHKITKRGQNVTFRCDPISEHNRLYWYRQTLGQGPEFLTYFQNEAQLEKSRLLSDRFSAERPKGSFSTLEIQRTEQGDSAMYLCASSLRLRTEEAFFGQGTRLTVV.

This clonotype showed up just a few times. The rearrangement links TRBV20-1 to TRBJ2-5; D not certain. The CDR3 consists of 12 residues. V was shortened by 2 bases and J by 7 bases, with 11 bases between the two germline ends. From germline, CDR1 is DFQATT and CDR2 SNEGSKA (reference sequence). This chain's CDR3 is CSARNSGGTQYF. The CDR3 DNA reads as TGCAGTGCTAGAAACTCGGGCGGGACCCAGTACTTC.

This clonotype has just a few counts. The chain links TRBV5-1 to TRBJ2-3; the match to TRBD2 covers 9 bases. Losses at the gene ends were 5 bases for V and 1 base for J; bases not matched to a gene: 11. The CDR3 consists of 17 residues. CDR1 and CDR2 from the germline V gene are SGHRS and YFSETQ. The CDR3 bases are TGCGCCAGCAGTGCGGGTATAGCGGGGGCCGGCACAGATACGCAGTATTTT. This translates into CASSAGIAGAGTDTQYF.

This clonotype was counted a few times. This sequence joins TRBV7-2 and TRBJ1-5; 11 bases align to TRBD1. Trimming at V came to 5 bases and at J to 0 bases, leaving 9 bases not matched to a gene. The CDR3 is 18 residues long. CDR1 and CDR2 (germline): SGHTA, FQGNSA. CDR3 loop: CASSRGTGGRYSNQPQHF. The DNA of the CDR3 is TGTGCCAGCAGCCGTGGGACAGGGGGACGCTATAGCAATCAGCCCCAGCATTTT.

This clonotype has more than one count but fewer than ten. The rearrangement joins TRBV7-9 to TRBJ1-6; D ambiguous. The V and J ends lost 1 base and 10 bases respectively, with 11 bases between them. CDR3 size: 14 residues. Germline V lookup: CDR1 SEHNR, CDR2 FQNEAQ (reference sequence). The CDR3 reads CASSLEAAGSPLHF. CDR3 sequence (DNA): TGTGCCAGCAGCTTAGAAGCGGCCGGGTCACCCCTCCACTTT.

This clonotype was observed a handful of times. This rearrangement joins TRBV6-4 to TRBJ1-3; 7 bases fit TRBD1. This CDR3 has 17 amino acids. Germline trimming cut 6 bases from V and 1 base from J; bases unmatched to any gene: 12. Germline CDR1 is MRHNA and CDR2 is SNTAGT. The CDR3 loop reads CASRNLGGPASGNTIYF. CDR3 in DNA: TGTGCCAGCAGAAACCTAGGGGGCCCGGCTTCTGGAAACACCATATATTTT.

The chain couples TRBV29-1 to TRBJ2-1, with 11 bases that match TRBD2. Germline CDR1 SQVTM, CDR2 ANQGSEA. V gave up 7 bases and J gave up 7 bases; unmatched junction bases: 6. The CDR3 covers 13 residues. DNA for the CDR3: TGCAGCGCTTCCGGGACTAGCGGTAATGAGCAGTTCTTC. This gives the protein CSASGTSGNEQFF.

On this clonotype itself: A much larger clone sits a single nucleotide away, making a read error possible. The V and J genes are TRBV5-1 and TRBJ2-3, with D possibly being TRBD2 (5 bases). The CDR3 has 13 residues. From germline, CDR1 is SGHRS and CDR2 YFSETQ. Trimming pared 6 bases from V and 6 bases from J, leaving 14 bases between. In DNA form, the CDR3 reads TGCGCCAGCAATCGGGCAGGCGGGGATACGCAGTATTTT. As protein: CASNRAGGDTQYF.

The chain links TRBV4-3 to TRBJ2-2; TRBD2 matches 11 bases. The ends lost 1 base at V and 0 bases at J; junction bases unmatched: 4. Germline assignment: CDR1 LGHNA and CDR2 YSLEER. CDR3 length: 18 amino acids. CDR3: CASSQGLAGGANTGELFF. The CDR3 bases are TGCGCCAGCAGCCAAGGGCTAGCGGGGGGCGCGAACACCGGGGAGCTGTTTTTT.

This clonotype was observed a handful of times. The chain recombines TRBV24-1 with TRBJ2-1, with TRBD1 matching over 8 bases. CDR1 and CDR2 (germline): KGHDR, SFDVKD. The CDR3 loop spans 13 amino acids. The V gene end was trimmed by 3 bases and the J gene end by 8 bases; junction bases not matched to a gene: 2. The DNA for the CDR3 is TGTGCCACCAGTGATCAGGGGGCCGATGAGCAGTTCTTC. This sequence encodes CATSDQGADEQFF.

This clonotype occurred a few times. The CDR3 sequence: CASSLDGGVDEQYF. DNA of the CDR3: TGCGCCAGCAGCCTGGACGGGGGGGTGGACGAGCAGTACTTC. This chain links TRBV5-1 with TRBJ2-7, with TRBD2 matching 8 bases. This CDR3 region has 14 residues. The junction had 8 bases not matched to a gene; V was cut back by 4 bases and J by 5 bases. The germline CDR1 and CDR2 sequences are SGHRS and YFSETQ.

This clonotype turned up a few times. J is TRBJ2-2 and V is TRBV15, with a possible D match to TRBD1 (6 bases). The CDR3 totals 17 residues. Germline CDR1 is LNHNV and CDR2 is YYDKDF (reference sequence). V shed 0 bases and J shed 1 base, with 12 bases lying between them. For the CDR3, the DNA is TGTGCCACCAGCAGAGAAATTGGACAGATGAACACCGGGGAGCTGTTTTTT. Protein sequence: CATSREIGQMNTGELFF.

The chain recombines TRBV12-3 or TRBV12-4 with TRBJ1-2; no firm D call. The CDR3 totals 13 residues. The V and J ends lost 2 bases and 2 bases respectively, with 6 bases between them. CDR3: CASSLNTNYGYTF. For the CDR3, the DNA is TGTGCCAGCAGTTTAAACACGAACTATGGCTACACCTTC.

This clonotype was seen a handful of times. The V and J genes are TRBV6-1 and TRBJ1-2; TRBD1 agrees at 7 bases. The ends lost 4 bases at V and 5 bases at J; junction bases unmatched: 7. The CDR3 is 14 amino acids. CDR1 and CDR2 (germline): MNHNS, SASEGT. CDR3 sequence: CASSGQEGAYGYTF. The CDR3 DNA follows: TGTGCCAGCAGTGGACAGGAGGGGGCTTATGGCTACACCTTC.

This clonotype was seen more than once but under ten times. The genes are TRBV2 and TRBJ1-6; 7 nucleotides match TRBD1. The germline gives CDR1 SNHLY, CDR2 FYNNEI. With 6 bases clipped from V and 8 bases from J, the junction kept 4 bases outside the gene matches. This CDR3 has 13 residues. CDR3 sequence: CASRTGSDSPLHF. In nucleotides, the CDR3 is TGTGCCAGCAGGACAGGGTCCGATTCACCCCTCCACTTT.

The CDR3 spells CASSLVSGNTIYF. The CDR3 nucleotides read TGTGCCAGCAGCTTGGTGTCTGGAAACACCATATATTTT. The chain uses TRBV7-2 and TRBJ1-3; D remains unclear. V was shortened by 3 bases and J by 1 base, with 4 bases between the two germline ends. Per the germline V gene, CDR1 is SGHTA and CDR2 is FQGNSA. The CDR3 extends over 13 amino acids.

The rearrangement links TRBV6-5 to TRBJ1-6; D is unresolved. Germline values: CDR1 MNHEY, CDR2 SVGAGI. The V and J ends lost 4 bases and 7 bases respectively, with 8 bases between them. The CDR3 runs to 13 residues. The CDR3: CASSWDVNSPLHF. Written as DNA, the CDR3 is TGTGCCAGCAGTTGGGATGTAAATTCACCCCTCCACTTT.

This clonotype showed up just a few times. The J gene is TRBJ1-5, the V gene TRBV7-9; weak D call: TRBD1 (6 bases). Trimming took 5 bases from V and 7 from J, leaving 15 bases between them. The CDR3 spans 14 residues. Looked up from germline, CDR1 is SEHNR and CDR2 is FQNEAQ (reference sequence). Here the CDR3 reads CASSPVGGPQPQHF. The CDR3 nucleotides read TGTGCCAGCAGCCCTGTCGGGGGGCCCCAGCCCCAGCATTTT.

The rearrangement joins TRBV3-1 to TRBJ2-5; the D call may be TRBD1 or TRBD2 (6 bases each). This CDR3 is 15 amino acids long. Germline lookup yields CDR1 LGHDT and CDR2 YNNKEL (reference sequence). The V gene lost 7 bases and the J gene lost 1 base, with 16 bases spanning the gap. This chain's CDR3 is CASIHTGAPQETQYF. CDR3 coding DNA: TGTGCCAGCATCCATACGGGGGCCCCCCAAGAGACCCAGTACTTC.

In its sample, this clonotype was seen a few times. V and J are TRBV4-3 and TRBJ2-1; possible D gene TRBD2, 6 bases. The length of the CDR3 is 16 residues. Germline V gene sequence: CDR1 LGHNA, CDR2 YSLEER. The V gene lost 4 bases and the J gene lost 8 bases, with 21 bases spanning the gap. The chain's CDR3 is CASSRPRAGLDHEQFF. The CDR3 DNA reads TGCGCCAGCAGCCGCCCGCGGGCGGGGCTTGATCATGAGCAGTTCTTC.

This clonotype was detected a few times. The rearrangement links TRBV19 to TRBJ1-5; 7 bases agree with TRBD1. There are 13 residues in the CDR3. CDR1 is LNHDA and CDR2 is SQIVND in the germline V gene (reference sequence). V was pared by 3 bases and J by 6 bases, with 2 bases of the junction left unmatched. CDR3 protein: CASSMYRGQPQHF. The CDR3 region has the DNA TGTGCCAGTAGTATGTACAGGGGTCAGCCCCAGCATTTT.

The rearrangement links TRBV7-9 to TRBJ2-5; possibly TRBD2 for D (6 bases). The CDR3 consists of 13 residues. V was clipped by 6 bases and J by 5 bases, with 13 bases between them. The V gene's germline CDR1 is SEHNR and CDR2 FQNEAQ (reference sequence). CDR3 residues: CASRRLASETQYF. In DNA form, the CDR3 reads TGTGCCAGCAGGCGGCTAGCGTCGGAGACCCAGTACTTC.